The present T cell receptor (beta chain) was sequenced within a study of PD-L1 blockade in urothelial cancer. Study information: Prior chemotherapy ranged from 0 to 3 regimens per patient. The authors examined blood 3 weeks (second dose) and 6 weeks after treatment start. Overall study results and limits: Below-median pretreatment blood TCR clonality was associated with improved progression-free and overall survival.

Produced via immunoSEQ multiplex PCR; TCRdb's table is partial and in-frame only. The profile shows some 67,000 clones, about 88% of them singletons. V was pared by 0 bases and J by 5 bases, with 6 bases between. The CDR3 is made up of 13 amino acids. In germline, CDR1 is SGHRS, CDR2 YFSETQ. This clone was seen only a few times. The antigen remains undetermined. The sequence derives from a man aged 60 to 75 with urothelial cancer. The J gene is TRBJ2-1, the V gene TRBV5-1, with a tentative D call TRBD1 (6 bases). This specimen was PBMCs, taken around atezolizumab (anti-PD-L1) treatment. CDR3 amino acids: CASSLGDNNEQFF. Written as DNA, the CDR3 is TGCGCCAGCAGCTTGGGGGACAACAATGAGCAGTTCTTC.